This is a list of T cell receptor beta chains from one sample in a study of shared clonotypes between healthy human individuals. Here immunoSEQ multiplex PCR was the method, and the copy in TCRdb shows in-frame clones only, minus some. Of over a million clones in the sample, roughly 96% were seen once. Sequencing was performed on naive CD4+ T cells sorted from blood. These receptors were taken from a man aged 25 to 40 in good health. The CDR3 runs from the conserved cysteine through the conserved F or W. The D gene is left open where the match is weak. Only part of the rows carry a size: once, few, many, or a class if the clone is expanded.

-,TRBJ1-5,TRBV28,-,TGTGCCAGCTCCAATCCGGGGCTCAATCAGCCCCAGCATTTT,CASSNPGLNQPQHF
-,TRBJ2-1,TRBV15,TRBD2,TGTGCCACCAGCAGAAAGGGGACTAGCGGTCCTTCGGGGTACAATGAGCAGTTCTTC,CATSRKGTSGPSGYNEQFF
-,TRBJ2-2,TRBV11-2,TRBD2,TGTGCCAGCAGCTTAGGGTTAGCGGGAAAGCCCACCGGGGAGCTGTTTTTT,CASSLGLAGKPTGELFF
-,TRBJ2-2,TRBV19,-,TGTGCCAGTAATCGGCAGCCAAACACCGGGGAGCTGTTTTTT,CASNRQPNTGELFF
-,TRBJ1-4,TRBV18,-,TGTGCCAGCTCTTTTGAAACAGGCCCCGAAAAACTGTTTTTT,CASSFETGPEKLFF
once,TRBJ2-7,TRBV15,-,TGTGCCACCAGCAGAGACGGGGCGAGCTCCTACGAGCAGTACTTC,CATSRDGASSYEQYF
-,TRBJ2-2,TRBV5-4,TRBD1,TGTGCCAGCAGCTGGGGACAGGGGGCGCGTAACGGGGAGCTGTTTTTT,CASSWGQGARNGELFF
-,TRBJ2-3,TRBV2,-,TGTGCCAGCAGCAGGGCGGGTAGCACAGATACGCAGTATTTT,CASSRAGSTDTQYF
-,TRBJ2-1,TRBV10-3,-,TGTGCCATCAGTGAGTCCGGATCGTCTAGCAAAGACCAAACTTTACTCCGCAATGAGCAGTTCTTC,CAISESGSSSKDQTLLRNEQFF
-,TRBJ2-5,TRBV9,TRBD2,TGTGCCAGCAGCGTTGGACTAGCGGGAGGGGAGACCCAGTACTTC,CASSVGLAGGETQYF
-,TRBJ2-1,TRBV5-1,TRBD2,TGCGCCAGCAGCACCGGACTAGCGGGAGGTGACAATGAGCAGTTCTTC,CASSTGLAGGDNEQFF
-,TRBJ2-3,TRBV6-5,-,TGTGCCAGCAGTAGTGCGGGACCCCACACCCATACGCAGTATTTT,CASSSAGPHTHTQYF
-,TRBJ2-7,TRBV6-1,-,TGTGCCAGCATAGGGAATTACGAGCAGTACTTC,CASIGNYEQYF
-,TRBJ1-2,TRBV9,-,TGTGCCAGCAGCCCCCAGCTAGGGATGCATGGCTACACCTTC,CASSPQLGMHGYTF
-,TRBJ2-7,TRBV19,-,TGTGCCAGTAGTGAAGCTACTGGACCCACCTACGAGCAGTACTTC,CASSEATGPTYEQYF
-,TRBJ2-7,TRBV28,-,TGTGCCAGCAGTTTGAACCCGCTAGATTTGAAAGGCTTC,CASSLNPLDLKGF
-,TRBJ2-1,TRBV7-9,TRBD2,TGTGCCAGCAGCTTAACCCACACTAGCGGGATCTACAATGAGCAGTTCTTC,CASSLTHTSGIYNEQFF
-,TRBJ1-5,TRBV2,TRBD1,TGTGCCAGCAGAGACAGGGGGCTTCAGCCCCAGCATTTT,CASRDRGLQPQHF
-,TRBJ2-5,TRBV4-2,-,TGTGCCAGCAGCCACACCATAAGGGCACAGGCCTTGGGAGAGACCCAGTACTTC,CASSHTIRAQALGETQYF
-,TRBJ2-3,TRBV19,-,TGTGCCAGTAGTATAGATCCCGTCAGCACAGATACGCAGTATTTT,CASSIDPVSTDTQYF
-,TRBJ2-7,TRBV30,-,TGTGCCTGGGGGGTGGGCGGAACCTACGAGCAGTACTTC,CAWGVGGTYEQYF
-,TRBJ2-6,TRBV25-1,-,TGTGCCGCCCACGGGACTGGGGCCAACGTCCTGACTTTC,CAAHGTGANVLTF
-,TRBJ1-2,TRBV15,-,TGTGCCACCAGCAGAGAAGGGGGACGGAATGGCTACACCTTC,CATSREGGRNGYTF
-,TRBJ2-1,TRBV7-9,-,TGTGCCAGCAGCCCCGGGGCGCGAGACAATGAGCAGTTCTTC,CASSPGARDNEQFF
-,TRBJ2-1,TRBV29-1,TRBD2,TGCAGCGTTGGGCTAGCGGTAAACAATGAGCAGTTCTTC,CSVGLAVNNEQFF
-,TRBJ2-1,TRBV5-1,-,TGCGCCAGCAGCTTTCCCCACCCCACAAAAAACGGAGACAATGAGCAGTTCTTC,CASSFPHPTKNGDNEQFF
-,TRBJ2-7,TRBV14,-,TGTGCCAGCAGCCAAGCAGCGCAGGAGCAGTACTTC,CASSQAAQEQYF
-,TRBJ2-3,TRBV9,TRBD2,TGTGCCAGCAGCGTAAGCGGGAGGACTAGCACAGATACGCAGTATTTT,CASSVSGRTSTDTQYF
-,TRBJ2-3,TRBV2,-,TGTGCCAGCCGACCGTCGGGGAGCGTCGCAGATACGCAGTATTTT,CASRPSGSVADTQYF
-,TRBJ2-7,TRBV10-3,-,TGTGCCATCAGTGAGTCCCTAGGATTCTACGAGCAGTACTTC,CAISESLGFYEQYF
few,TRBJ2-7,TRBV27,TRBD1,TGTGCCAGCAGTGTGACAGGGTACGAGCAGTACTTC,CASSVTGYEQYF
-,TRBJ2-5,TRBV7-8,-,TGTGCCAGCAACCGAGAAGAGACCCAGTACTTC,CASNREETQYF
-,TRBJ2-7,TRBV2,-,TGTGCCAGCATAACAGGGGAGGACTACGAGCAGTACTTC,CASITGEDYEQYF
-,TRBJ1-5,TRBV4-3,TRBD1,TGCGCCAGCAGCCAGACAGGGGGTGGACAGCCCCAGCATTTT,CASSQTGGGQPQHF
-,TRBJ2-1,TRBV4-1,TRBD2,TGCGCCAGCAGCCACCTCGGACTAGCGAGAAACATGGACAATGAGCAGTTCTTC,CASSHLGLARNMDNEQFF
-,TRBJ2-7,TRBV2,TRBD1,TGTGCCAGCAGTGCCTTTGGGACAGCAACCTACGAGCAGTACTTC,CASSAFGTATYEQYF